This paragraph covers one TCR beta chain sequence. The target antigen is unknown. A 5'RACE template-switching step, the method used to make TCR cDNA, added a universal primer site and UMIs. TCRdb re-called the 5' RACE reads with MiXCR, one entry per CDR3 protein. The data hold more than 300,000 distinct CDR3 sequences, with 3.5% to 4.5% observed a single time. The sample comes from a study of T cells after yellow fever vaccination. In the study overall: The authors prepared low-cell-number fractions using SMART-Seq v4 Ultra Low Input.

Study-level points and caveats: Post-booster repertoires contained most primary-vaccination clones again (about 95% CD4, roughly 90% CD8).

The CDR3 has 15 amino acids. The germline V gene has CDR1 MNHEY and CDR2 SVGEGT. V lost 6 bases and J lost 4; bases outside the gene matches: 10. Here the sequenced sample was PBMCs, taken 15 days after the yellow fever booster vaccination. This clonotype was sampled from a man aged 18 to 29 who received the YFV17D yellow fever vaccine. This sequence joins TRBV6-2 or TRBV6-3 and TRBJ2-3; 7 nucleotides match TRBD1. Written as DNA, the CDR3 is TGTGCCAGCAGACTCAACAGGGGCCCCGCAGATACGCAGTATTTT. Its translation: CASRLNRGPADTQYF.